This TCR beta chain stems from a study of OX40 agonist ivuxolimab in advanced cancers. Study-level results: Certain nonresponders additionally had low normalized T-cell clonal expansion. At 0.1 to 3.0 mg/kg, CD4+ and CD8+ blood T cells expanded clonally by week 6.

Of note for this clone: Its antigen is undetermined.

Trimming pared 0 bases from V and 5 bases from J, leaving 14 bases between. Germline CDR1 and CDR2: SGDLS and YYNGEE. This CDR3 region has 15 residues. Clones were read by immunoSEQ multiplex PCR, and TCRdb kept only the in-frame ones, dropping some. The sample yields some 33,000 clones, 74% seen once. The chain links TRBV9 to TRBJ2-5; D is perhaps TRBD2 (6 bases). Source: CD4+ or CD8+ T cells sorted from blood, taken in a trial of the OX40 agonist ivuxolimab. The sequence was obtained from an adult with an advanced solid tumor such as melanoma, head and neck, liver or kidney cancer. The CDR3 is CASSVVGGVEETQYF. The CDR3 DNA reads as TGTGCCAGCAGCGTAGTGGGGGGAGTAGAGGAGACCCAGTACTTC. The full variable domain, its missing parts supplied by reference TRBV9 and TRBJ2-5, is DSGVTQTPKHLITATGQRVTLRCSPRSGDLSVYWYQQSLDQGLQFLIQYYNGEERAKGNILERFSAQQFPDLHSELNLSSLELGDSALYFCASSVVGGVEETQYFGPGTRLLVL.